This entry lists 15 T cell receptor beta chains sequenced from one sample in a study of CD8 T cells in ankylosing spondylitis. TCRdb re-analysed the 5' RACE reads in MiXCR, keeping a single row per CDR3 protein. The repertoire holds more than 30,000 distinct CDR3 sequences, with roughly 11% as singletons. Sequenced material: synovial fluid, either unsorted or a sorted T cell fraction (not recorded which). The receptor source for this set is a male donor with ankylosing spondylitis.

The sample holds a few counts of this clonotype. The V gene is TRBV15, the J gene TRBJ2-1; D call uncertain. The V and J ends lost 5 bases and 5 bases respectively, with 19 bases between them. Germline CDR1 and CDR2: LNHNV and YYDKDF (reference sequence). This CDR3 region has 16 residues. The CDR3 sequence: CATSSRPGQPDNEQFF. DNA of the CDR3: TGTGCCACCAGCTCCCGCCCCGGGCAGCCTGACAATGAGCAGTTCTTC.

This clonotype was detected only a few times. The chain combines TRBV25-1 with TRBJ2-7; D is possibly TRBD1 (6 bases). Looked up from germline, CDR1 is MGHDK and CDR2 is SYGVNS. V lost 6 bases and J 2 bases, leaving 14 bases between the germline ends. The CDR3 runs 14 residues. CDR3 amino acids: CASRQQGVTYEQYF. DNA of the CDR3: TGTGCCAGCAGGCAACAGGGCGTCACCTACGAGCAGTACTTC.

This clonotype was seen ten or more times. V gene TRBV13 combines with J gene TRBJ2-5; perhaps TRBD2 as D (6 bases). Germline lookup yields CDR1 PRHDT and CDR2 FYEKMQ (reference sequence). Trimming cost V 7 bases and J 2 bases, with 14 bases left between them. The CDR3 covers 14 residues. The CDR3 loop reads CASTSRDFQETQYF. The DNA for the CDR3 is TGTGCCAGCACCTCCCGGGACTTTCAAGAGACCCAGTACTTC.

This chain uses TRBV2 with TRBJ2-7, with 8 nucleotides matching TRBD2. This CDR3 is built from 19 residues. The germline V gene has CDR1 SNHLY and CDR2 FYNNEI. V shed 0 bases, J shed 1 base, and the junction held 14 bases outside the gene matches. CDR3 sequence: CASSEALLAGPPRSYEQYF. In DNA form, the CDR3 reads TGTGCCAGCAGTGAAGCGCTTTTAGCGGGACCCCCTCGATCCTACGAGCAGTACTTC.

This clonotype was recorded at least ten times. V gene TRBV28 combines with J gene TRBJ2-3, with TRBD1 matching 7 bases. This CDR3 has 20 amino acids. Unmatched junction bases numbered 16, after V lost 1 base and J lost 0 bases. Germline V gives CDR1 MDHEN, CDR2 SYDVKM. The CDR3 DNA follows: TGTGCCAGCAGTTTATATGGACAGGCCGACACAAGTTCTAGCACAGATACGCAGTATTTT. As protein: CASSLYGQADTSSSTDTQYF.

This clonotype was observed many times. This chain connects TRBV2 to TRBJ1-1; D call uncertain. This CDR3 comprises 11 residues. Germline V gene data show CDR1 as SNHLY and CDR2 as FYNNEI. V lost 6 bases to trimming and J lost 5 bases, with 7 bases between them. The CDR3 DNA sequence: TGTGCCAGCAGAGATGGTACTGAAGCTTTCTTT. Amino acid sequence: CASRDGTEAFF.

A few counts support this clonotype. The rearrangement uses TRBV7-2 and TRBJ1-5; a weak D match, TRBD1 (5 bases). This CDR3 has 15 amino acids. Germline V CDR1 and CDR2: SGHTA, FQGNSA. V gave up 5 bases and J gave up 7 bases, with 18 bases separating them. The chain's CDR3 is CASSEDSDLRQPQHF. The CDR3 region has the DNA TGTGCCAGCAGCGAAGACAGCGACCTTCGCCAGCCCCAGCATTTT.

In this sample, this clonotype turned up a few times. The chain carries TRBV7-6 and TRBJ2-4; a weak D match, TRBD1 (6 bases). Deletions cut 4 bases from V and 0 bases from J, with 19 bases between. This CDR3 has 18 residues. Germline CDR1 reads SGHVS; CDR2 reads FNYEAQ. The DNA of the CDR3 is TGTGCCAGCAGCTGGCCGGACAGATGTTTACTAGCCAAAAACATTCAGTACTTC. Encoded protein: CASSWPDRCLLAKNIQYF.

The chain joins TRBV7-2 to TRBJ1-6; D is perhaps TRBD1 (6 bases). V was clipped by 5 bases and J by 6 bases, with 11 bases between them. CDR3 length equals 14 residues. Germline V gene lookup returns CDR1 SGHTA and CDR2 FQGNSA. CDR3 loop: CASSQGGFNSPLHF. The CDR3 nucleotides read TGTGCCAGCAGCCAAGGGGGGTTTAATTCACCCCTCCACTTT. The full variable domain, in which reference TRBV7-2 and TRBJ1-6 provide the parts outside the CDR3, is GAGVSQSPSNKVTEKGKDVELRCDPISGHTALYWYRQSLGQGLEFLIYFQGNSAPDKSGLPSDRFSAERTGGSVSTLTIQRTQQEDSAVYLCASSQGGFNSPLHFGNGTRLTVT.

V and J are TRBV5-4 and TRBJ2-2; 11 nucleotides align to TRBD2. The germline V gene encodes CDR1 SGHNT and CDR2 YYREEE (reference sequence). The CDR3 is made up of 17 amino acids. J was trimmed by 0 bases and V by 4 bases; bases with no gene match: 5. The CDR3 spells CASSAGTSGTNTGELFF. Written as DNA, the CDR3 is TGTGCCAGCAGCGCCGGGACTAGCGGTACGAACACCGGGGAGCTGTTTTTT.

This clonotype has more than one count but fewer than ten. The chain is built from TRBV25-1 and TRBJ2-1; D call uncertain. Germline-derived CDR1 and CDR2 are MGHDK and SYGVNS. V lost 4 bases to trimming and J lost 4 bases, with 17 bases between them. The CDR3 runs 16 residues. CDR3 sequence (DNA): TGTGCCAGCAGTGTCCCCAGTAACGACGGGTACAATGAGCAGTTCTTC. Translating gives CASSVPSNDGYNEQFF.

This clonotype is termed medium-sized. The CDR3 coding sequence is TGTGCCAGCAGTTACACTGAGACTATTCTCTACGAGCAGTACTTC. This translates into CASSYTETILYEQYF. This chain connects TRBV6-2 or TRBV6-3 to TRBJ2-7, with D maybe TRBD2 (5 bases). The CDR3 spans 15 residues. CDR1 MNHEY and CDR2 SVGEGT come from the germline V gene. V lost 2 bases and J lost 3, with 14 bases in between.

This chain links TRBV7-6 with TRBJ2-3; D gene unclear. This CDR3 has 15 residues. From germline, CDR1 is SGHVS and CDR2 FNYEAQ. V lost 4 bases and J lost 6, with 17 bases in between. The CDR3 DNA sequence: TGTGCCAGCAGCTCCGTAGGGAATCAGGTCGATACGCAGTATTTT. It translates to CASSSVGNQVDTQYF.

The sample holds many counts of this clonotype. This chain joins TRBV9 and TRBJ2-1, with D maybe TRBD2 (6 bases). CDR3 length: 15 residues. Per the germline V gene, CDR1 is SGDLS and CDR2 is YYNGEE. V dropped 0 bases and J dropped 3 bases, with 10 bases sitting between them. The CDR3 nucleotides are TGTGCCAGCAGCGTAGGCGGGAACTACTACAATGAGCAGTTCTTC. This sequence encodes CASSVGGNYYNEQFF.

This clonotype was counted ten times or more. The chain combines TRBV3-1 with TRBJ2-3, with 7 bases identical to TRBD2. This CDR3 is 15 amino acids long. V lost 1 base to trimming and J lost 5 bases; unmatched junction nucleotides: 6. In germline, CDR1 is LGHDT, CDR2 YNNKEL (reference sequence). The CDR3, as DNA: TGTGCCAGCAGCCAAGCTAGCGGAGAAGGAGATACGCAGTATTTT. It translates to CASSQASGEGDTQYF.